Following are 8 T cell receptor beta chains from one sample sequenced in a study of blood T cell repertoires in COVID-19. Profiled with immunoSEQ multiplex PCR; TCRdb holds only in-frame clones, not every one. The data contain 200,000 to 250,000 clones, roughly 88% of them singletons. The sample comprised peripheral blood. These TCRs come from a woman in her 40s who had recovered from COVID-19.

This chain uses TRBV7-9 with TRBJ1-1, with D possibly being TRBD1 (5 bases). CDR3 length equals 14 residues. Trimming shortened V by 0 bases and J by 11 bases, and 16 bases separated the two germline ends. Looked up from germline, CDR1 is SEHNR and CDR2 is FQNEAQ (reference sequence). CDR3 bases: TGTGCCAGCAGCTTAGCTCCCCGCGGGGCGTGGGCTTTCTTT. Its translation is CASSLAPRGAWAFF.

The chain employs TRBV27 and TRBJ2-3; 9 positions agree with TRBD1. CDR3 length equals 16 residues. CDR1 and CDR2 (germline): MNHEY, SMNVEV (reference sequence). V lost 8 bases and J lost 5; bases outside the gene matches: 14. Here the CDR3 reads CASGAPRDRVQDTQYF. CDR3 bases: TGTGCCAGCGGGGCCCCCCGGGACAGGGTGCAAGATACGCAGTATTTT.

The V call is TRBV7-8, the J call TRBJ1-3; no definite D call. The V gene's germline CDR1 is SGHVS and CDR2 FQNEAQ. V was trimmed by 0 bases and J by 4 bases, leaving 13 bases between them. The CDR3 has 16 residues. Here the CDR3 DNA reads TGTGCCAGCAGCTTAGCCGGTGTGACGGGGGGAAACACCATATATTTT. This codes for CASSLAGVTGGNTIYF.

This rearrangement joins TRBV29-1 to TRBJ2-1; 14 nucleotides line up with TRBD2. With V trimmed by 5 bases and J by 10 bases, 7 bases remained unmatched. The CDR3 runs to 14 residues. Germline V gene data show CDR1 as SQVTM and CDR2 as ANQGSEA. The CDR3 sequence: CSVLGLAGEGEQFF. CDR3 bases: TGCAGCGTTTTGGGACTAGCGGGAGAGGGGGAGCAGTTCTTC.

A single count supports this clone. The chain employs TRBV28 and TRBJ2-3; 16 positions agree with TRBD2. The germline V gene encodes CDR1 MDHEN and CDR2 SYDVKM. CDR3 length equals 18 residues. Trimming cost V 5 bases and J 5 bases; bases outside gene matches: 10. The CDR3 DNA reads TGTGCCAGCAGTCCTCCGGGACTAGCGGGGGGGCATGGAGATACGCAGTATTTT. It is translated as CASSPPGLAGGHGDTQYF.

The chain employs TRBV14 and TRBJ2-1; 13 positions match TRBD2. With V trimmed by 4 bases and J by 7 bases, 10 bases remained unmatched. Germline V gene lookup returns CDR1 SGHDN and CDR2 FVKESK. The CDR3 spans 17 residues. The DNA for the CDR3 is TGTGCCAGCAGCCTTTATACACTAGCGGGGGGGTCTAATGAGCAGTTCTTC. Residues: CASSLYTLAGGSNEQFF.

The CDR3: CASSLTTGTNYGYTF. The CDR3 DNA sequence: TGTGCCAGTAGTCTTACGACAGGAACAAACTATGGCTACACCTTC. This chain connects TRBV19 to TRBJ1-2, with a weak D call TRBD1 (6 bases). Per the germline V gene, CDR1 is LNHDA and CDR2 is SQIVND (reference sequence). Trimming took off 5 bases at V and 2 bases at J, with 15 bases between the two ends. CDR3 length: 15 amino acids. Complete variable domain (other parts from reference TRBV19 and TRBJ1-2): DGGITQSPKYLFRKEGQNVTLSCEQNLNHDAMYWYRQDPGQGLRLIYYSQIVNDFQKGDIAEGYSVSREKKESFPLTVTSAQKNPTAFYLCASSLTTGTNYGYTFGSGTRLTVV.

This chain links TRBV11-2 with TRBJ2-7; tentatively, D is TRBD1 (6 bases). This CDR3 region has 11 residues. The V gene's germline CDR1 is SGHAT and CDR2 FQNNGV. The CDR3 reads CAAGAPYEQYF. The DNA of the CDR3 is TGTGCTGCAGGGGCACCCTACGAGCAGTACTTC.